The sequence of this T cell receptor beta chain was determined in a study of shared clonotypes between healthy human individuals. V lost 5 bases and J lost 5, with 18 bases in between. CDR1 SGHRS and CDR2 YFSETQ come from the germline V gene. This CDR3 has 15 amino acids. The table came from immunoSEQ multiplex PCR; TCRdb's copy has only in-frame clones and leaves some out. There are 1.4 million to 1.5 million clones in the sample; approximately 96% occur only once, and approximately 1.1% lies in the top ten. V gene TRBV5-1 combines with J gene TRBJ2-3; weak D call: TRBD2 (6 bases). The sample consisted of naive CD4+ T cells sorted from blood. Subset indicated: CD45RA+ positively selected. This receptor was taken from a man aged 25-45 years in good health. The CDR3 region has the DNA TGCGCCAGCAGACCTACCGCCGCGGGGCAAGATACGCAGTATTTT. Amino acid sequence: CASRPTAAGQDTQYF.